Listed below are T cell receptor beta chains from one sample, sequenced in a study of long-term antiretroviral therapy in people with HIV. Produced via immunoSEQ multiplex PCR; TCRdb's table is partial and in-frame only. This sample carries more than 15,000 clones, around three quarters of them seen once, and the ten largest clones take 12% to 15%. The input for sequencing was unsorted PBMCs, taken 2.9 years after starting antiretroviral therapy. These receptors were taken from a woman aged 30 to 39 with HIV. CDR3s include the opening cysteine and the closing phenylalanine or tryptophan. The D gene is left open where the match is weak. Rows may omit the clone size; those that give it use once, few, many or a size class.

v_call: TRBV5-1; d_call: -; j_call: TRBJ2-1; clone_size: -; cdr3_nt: TGCGCCAGCAGCCCTAAAGGGCCCCGGGAATCCAACAATGAGCAGTTCTTC; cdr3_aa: CASSPKGPRESNNEQFF
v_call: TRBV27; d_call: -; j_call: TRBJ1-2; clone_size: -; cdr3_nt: TGTGCCAGCAGTTTCGTCGGCAGTCAGGGTGGCTACACCTTC; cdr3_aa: CASSFVGSQGGYTF
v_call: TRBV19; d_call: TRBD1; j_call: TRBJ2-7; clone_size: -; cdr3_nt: TGTGCCAGTGCAGGGGGCCGGACCTACGAGCAGTACTTC; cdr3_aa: CASAGGRTYEQYF
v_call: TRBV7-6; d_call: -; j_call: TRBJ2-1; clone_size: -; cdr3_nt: TGTGCCAGCAGCTTAGGGCCGAGTGGCAATGAGCAGTTCTTC; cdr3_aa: CASSLGPSGNEQFF
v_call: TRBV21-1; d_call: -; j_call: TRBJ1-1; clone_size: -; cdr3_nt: TGTGCCAGCAGCAGGACGAAACAGGGAGCCGACACTGAAGCTTTCTTT; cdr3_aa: CASSRTKQGADTEAFF
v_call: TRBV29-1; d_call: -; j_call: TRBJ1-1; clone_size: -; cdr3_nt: TGCAGCGGGAGGGTCGGGGACACTGAAGCTTTCTTT; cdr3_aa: CSGRVGDTEAFF
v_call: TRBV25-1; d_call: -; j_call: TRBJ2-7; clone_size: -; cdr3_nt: TGTGCCAGCAGTGAACGGCTGGGGCCCCCCTGCTACGAGCAGTACTTC; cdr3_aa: CASSERLGPPCYEQYF
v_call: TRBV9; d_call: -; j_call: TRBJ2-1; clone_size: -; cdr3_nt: TGTGCCAGCAGCGTAGGGGGGGCCCGCCATGGTGAGCAGTTCTTC; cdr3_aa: CASSVGGARHGEQFF
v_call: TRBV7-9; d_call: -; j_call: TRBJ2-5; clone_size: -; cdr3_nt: TGTGCCAGCAGCTGGACGATCTGGAACCAGTACTTC; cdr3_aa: CASSWTIWNQYF
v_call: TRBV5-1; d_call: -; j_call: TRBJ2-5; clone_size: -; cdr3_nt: TGCGCCAGCAGCCCGGCCCAGGGAAAGACACAAGAGACCCAGTACTTC; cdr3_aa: CASSPAQGKTQETQYF
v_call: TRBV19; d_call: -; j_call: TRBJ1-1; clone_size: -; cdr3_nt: TGTGCCAGTAGTATTAGAGTCGAAACTGAAGCTTTCTTT; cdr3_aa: CASSIRVETEAFF
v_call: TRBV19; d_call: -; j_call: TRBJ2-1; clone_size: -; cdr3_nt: TGTGCCAGTAGTAAGGGGCGAAGCTCCTACAATGAGCAGTTCTTC; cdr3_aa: CASSKGRSSYNEQFF
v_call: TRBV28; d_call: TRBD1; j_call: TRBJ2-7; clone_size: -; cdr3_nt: TGTGCCAGCAGTTTATTTGGGACAGGCCAGTACGAGCAGTACTTC; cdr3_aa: CASSLFGTGQYEQYF
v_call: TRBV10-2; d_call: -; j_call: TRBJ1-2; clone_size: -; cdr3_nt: TGCGCCAGCAGTACGGCGGTGGGGGGCTACACCTTC; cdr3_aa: CASSTAVGGYTF
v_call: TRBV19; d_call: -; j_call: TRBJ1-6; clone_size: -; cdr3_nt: TGTGCCAGTACAAACAGGGATTTTAGCTCACCCCTCCACTTT; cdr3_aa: CASTNRDFSSPLHF
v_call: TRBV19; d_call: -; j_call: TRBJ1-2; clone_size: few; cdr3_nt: TGTGCCAGTAGTATAGAGAAGGGCACCTATGGCTACACCTTC; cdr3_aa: CASSIEKGTYGYTF
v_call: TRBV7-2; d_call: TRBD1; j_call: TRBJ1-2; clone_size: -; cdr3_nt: TGTGCCAGCAGCTCGCGGCCGGGACAGGGCTATGGCTACACCTTC; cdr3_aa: CASSSRPGQGYGYTF
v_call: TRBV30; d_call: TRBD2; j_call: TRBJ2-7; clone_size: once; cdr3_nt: TGTGCCTGGAGTAGCGGGGGGTCCGGGGGATACGAGCAGTACTTC; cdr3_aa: CAWSSGGSGGYEQYF
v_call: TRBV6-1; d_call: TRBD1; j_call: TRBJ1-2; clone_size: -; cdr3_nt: TGTGCCAGCAGTCCACAGGGGACCTATGGCTACACCTTC; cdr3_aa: CASSPQGTYGYTF
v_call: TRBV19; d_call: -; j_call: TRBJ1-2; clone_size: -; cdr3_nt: TGTGCCAGTCGCGAAAAGGGACTCGACGTTAGGGGCTACACCTTC; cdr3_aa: CASREKGLDVRGYTF
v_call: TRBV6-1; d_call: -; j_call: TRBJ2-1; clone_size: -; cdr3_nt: TGTGCCAGCGAGGGGCCGGGAGACGGTGGCAATGAGCAGTTCTTC; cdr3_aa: CASEGPGDGGNEQFF
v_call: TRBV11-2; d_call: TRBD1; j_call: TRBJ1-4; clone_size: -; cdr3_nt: TGTGCCAGCAGCTTAGTACAGGGGGCAACTAATGAAAAACTGTTTTTT; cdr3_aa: CASSLVQGATNEKLFF
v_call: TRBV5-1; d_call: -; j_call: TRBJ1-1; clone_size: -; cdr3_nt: TGCGCCAGCAGCCCGGGGAACACTGAAGCTTTCTTT; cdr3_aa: CASSPGNTEAFF
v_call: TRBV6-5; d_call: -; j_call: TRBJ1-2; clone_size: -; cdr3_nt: TGTGCCAGCAGCTCAAGGGACTCAAGGGGCTACACCTTC; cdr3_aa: CASSSRDSRGYTF
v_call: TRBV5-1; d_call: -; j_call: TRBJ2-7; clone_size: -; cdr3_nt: TGCGCCAGCAGCTCCGGGACCGACAAAACCTACGAGCAGTACTTC; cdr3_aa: CASSSGTDKTYEQYF
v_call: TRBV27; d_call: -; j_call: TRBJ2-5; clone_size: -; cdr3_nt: TGTGCCAGCAGTTTATATCTTTCGGGCGACTGGAGGACCCAGTACTTC; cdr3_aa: CASSLYLSGDWRTQYF
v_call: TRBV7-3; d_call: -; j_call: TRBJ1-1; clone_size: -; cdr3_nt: TGTGCCAGCAGCTTTACAGAGAACACTGAAGCTTTCTTT; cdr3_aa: CASSFTENTEAFF
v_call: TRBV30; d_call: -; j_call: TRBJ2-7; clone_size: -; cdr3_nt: TGTGCCTGGAGTGGGGCATGGGGCAGATCGCGTCGCTACGAGCAGTACTTC; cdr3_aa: CAWSGAWGRSRRYEQYF
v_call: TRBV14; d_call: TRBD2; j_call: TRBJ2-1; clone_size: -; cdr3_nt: TGTGCCAGCAGGGCGGGGGGGCATTCGATCAGTGAGCAGTTCTTC; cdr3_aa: CASRAGGHSISEQFF
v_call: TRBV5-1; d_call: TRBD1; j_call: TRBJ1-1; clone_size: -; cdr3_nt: TGCGCCAGCAGCGGAATACAGGGGACTGAAGCTTTCTTT; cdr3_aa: CASSGIQGTEAFF
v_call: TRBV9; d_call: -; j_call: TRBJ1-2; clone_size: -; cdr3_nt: TGTGCCAGCAGCTTCACGACGAGTACGGGTGGCTACACCTTC; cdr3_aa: CASSFTTSTGGYTF
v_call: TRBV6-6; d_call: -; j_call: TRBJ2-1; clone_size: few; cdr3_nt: TGTGCCAGCAGATCACAGAGCTCCTACAATGAGCAGTTCTTC; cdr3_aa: CASRSQSSYNEQFF
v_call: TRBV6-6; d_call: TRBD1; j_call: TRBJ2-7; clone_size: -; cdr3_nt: TGTGCCAGCTTAACCCGACAGGGTCCGTACGAGCAGTACTTC; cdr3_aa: CASLTRQGPYEQYF
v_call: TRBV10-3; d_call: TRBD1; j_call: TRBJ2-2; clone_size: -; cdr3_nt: TGTGCCATCAGTGAGCAAGGGACAGGGCGTCCCGGGGAGCTGTTTTTT; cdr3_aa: CAISEQGTGRPGELFF
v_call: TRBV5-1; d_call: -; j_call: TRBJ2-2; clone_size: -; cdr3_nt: TGCGCCAGCAGCTTGGAGCCCGGGGAGCTGTTTTTT; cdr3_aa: CASSLEPGELFF
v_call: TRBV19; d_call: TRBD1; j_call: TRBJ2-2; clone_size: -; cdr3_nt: TGTGCCAGTAGAACCGGGACAGGTACCGGGGAGCTGTTTTTT; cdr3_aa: CASRTGTGTGELFF
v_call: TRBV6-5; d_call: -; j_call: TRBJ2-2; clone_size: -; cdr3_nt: TGTGCCAGCAGCGACAGGTGGACCGGGGAGCTGTTTTTT; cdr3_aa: CASSDRWTGELFF
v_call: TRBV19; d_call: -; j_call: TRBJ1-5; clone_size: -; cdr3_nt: TGTGCCAGTAAATCGAACGGCGGGAATCAGCCCCAGCATTTT; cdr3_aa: CASKSNGGNQPQHF
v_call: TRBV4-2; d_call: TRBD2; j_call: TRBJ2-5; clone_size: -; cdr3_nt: TGTGCCAGCAGCCTTGAACTAGCGGGGGTAAAAGAGACCCAGTACTTC; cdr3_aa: CASSLELAGVKETQYF
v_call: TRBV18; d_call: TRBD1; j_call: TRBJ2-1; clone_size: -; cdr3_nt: TGTGCCAGCTCACCAGACGGAAAAAGGGGGCCCAATGAGCAGTTCTTC; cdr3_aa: CASSPDGKRGPNEQFF
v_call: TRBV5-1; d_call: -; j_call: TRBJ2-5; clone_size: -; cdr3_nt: TGCGCCAGCAGCTTGGCAAGGGGGATGGAGACCCAGTACTTC; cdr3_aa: CASSLARGMETQYF
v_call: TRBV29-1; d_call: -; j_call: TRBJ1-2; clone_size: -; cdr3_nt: TGCAGCGTTGGACCCATGGGAGGCTACACCTTC; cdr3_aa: CSVGPMGGYTF
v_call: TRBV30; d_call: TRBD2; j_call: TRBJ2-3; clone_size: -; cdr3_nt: TGTGCCTTCAGGCCGGGACTAACTAGCACAGATACGCAGTATTTT; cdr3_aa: CAFRPGLTSTDTQYF
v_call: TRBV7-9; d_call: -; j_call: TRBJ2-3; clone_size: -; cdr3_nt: TGTGCCAGCAGCTTAGAGGCTAGATTCACAGATACGCAGTATTTT; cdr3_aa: CASSLEARFTDTQYF
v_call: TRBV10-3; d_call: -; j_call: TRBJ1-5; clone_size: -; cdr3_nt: TGTGCCATCAGTGAGTCAACAACCGGGGGGGGCAATCAGCCCCAGCATTTT; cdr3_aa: CAISESTTGGGNQPQHF
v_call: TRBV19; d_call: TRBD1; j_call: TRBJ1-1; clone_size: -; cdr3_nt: TGTGCCAGTAGTACAAGGGACAGGGGGTACGACACTGAAGCTTTCTTT; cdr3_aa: CASSTRDRGYDTEAFF
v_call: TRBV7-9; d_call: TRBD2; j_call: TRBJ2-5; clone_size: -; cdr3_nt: TGTGCCAGCAGTCCGGCGGGGGGCTACGGAGAGACCCAGTACTTC; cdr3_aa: CASSPAGGYGETQYF
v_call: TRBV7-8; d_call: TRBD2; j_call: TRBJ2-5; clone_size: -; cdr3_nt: TGTGCCAGCAGCCTAGGCTCAGCGGGGGGCCAAGAGACCCAGTACTTC; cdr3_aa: CASSLGSAGGQETQYF
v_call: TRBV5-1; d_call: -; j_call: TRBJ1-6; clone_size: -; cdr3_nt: TGCGCCAGCAGCTTGGATCATCGCCTCCACTTT; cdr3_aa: CASSLDHRLHF
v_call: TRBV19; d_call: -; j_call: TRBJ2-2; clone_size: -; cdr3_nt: TGTGCCAGTAGTATAGGAGGGGGAACGAACACCGGGGAGCTGTTTTTT; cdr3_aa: CASSIGGGTNTGELFF
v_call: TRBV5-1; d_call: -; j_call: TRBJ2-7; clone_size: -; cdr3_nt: TGCGCCAGCAGCTTGGATGGCAGCCCCTACGAGCAGTACTTC; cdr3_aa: CASSLDGSPYEQYF